This record looks at one T cell receptor beta chain sequence and its context. The data belong to a study of monozygotic twins with inflammatory bowel disease. CDR3 size: 13 residues. Looked up from germline, CDR1 is SGDLS and CDR2 is YYNGEE. Template switching introduced UMIs that contain a 6-nucleotide sample barcode. Two nested PCRs, of roughly 15 and 9 cycles, processed TCRalpha and TCRbeta cDNA. With the 5' RACE reads reprocessed, TCRdb shows one record per CDR3 protein and no DNA. Its table lists around 150,000 distinct CDR3 sequences. This clonotype was sampled from a human donor with ulcerative colitis or Crohn's disease, or a healthy co-twin of an affected twin (not recorded which). This rearrangement joins TRBV9 to TRBJ1-2. The sequencing input was blood. Here the CDR3 reads CASSAAAIYGYTF.